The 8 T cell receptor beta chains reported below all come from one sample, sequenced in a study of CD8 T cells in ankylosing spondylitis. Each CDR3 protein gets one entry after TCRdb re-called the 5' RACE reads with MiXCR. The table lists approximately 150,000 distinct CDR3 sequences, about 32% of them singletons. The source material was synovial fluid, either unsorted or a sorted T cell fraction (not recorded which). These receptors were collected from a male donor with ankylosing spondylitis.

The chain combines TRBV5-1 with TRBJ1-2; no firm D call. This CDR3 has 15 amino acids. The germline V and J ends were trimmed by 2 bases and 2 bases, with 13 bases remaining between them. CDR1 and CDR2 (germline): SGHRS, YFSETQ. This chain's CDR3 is CASSLSHELNYGYTF. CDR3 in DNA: TGCGCCAGCAGCTTAAGTCATGAGCTCAACTATGGCTACACCTTC.

The DNA for the CDR3 is TGCGCCAGCAGCTCCAGGGGGGACACAGATACGCAGTATTTT. This gives the protein CASSSRGDTDTQYF. This chain uses TRBV5-1 with TRBJ2-3; D may be TRBD1 (7 bases). The CDR3 sequence is 14 residues long. CDR1 SGHRS and CDR2 YFSETQ come from the germline V gene. Trimming left V 3 bases short and J 2 bases short, with 10 bases between.

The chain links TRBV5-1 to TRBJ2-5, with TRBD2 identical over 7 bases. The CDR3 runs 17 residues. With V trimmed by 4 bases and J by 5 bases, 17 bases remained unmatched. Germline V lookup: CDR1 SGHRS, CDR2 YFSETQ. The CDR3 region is CASSTLSSFGGGETQYF. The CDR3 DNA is TGCGCCAGCAGCACTCTCTCCTCTTTCGGGGGAGGGGAGACCCAGTACTTC.

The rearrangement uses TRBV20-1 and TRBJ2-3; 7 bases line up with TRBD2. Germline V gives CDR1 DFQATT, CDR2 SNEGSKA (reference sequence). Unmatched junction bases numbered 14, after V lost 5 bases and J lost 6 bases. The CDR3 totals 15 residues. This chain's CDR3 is CSAEIAGTGGDTQYF. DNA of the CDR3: TGCAGTGCTGAGATAGCGGGCACCGGGGGGGATACGCAGTATTTT.

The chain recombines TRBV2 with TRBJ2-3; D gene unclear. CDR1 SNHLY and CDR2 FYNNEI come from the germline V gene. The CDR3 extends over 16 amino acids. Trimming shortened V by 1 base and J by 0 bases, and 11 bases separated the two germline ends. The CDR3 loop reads CASSEGVFASTDTQYF. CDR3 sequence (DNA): TGTGCCAGCAGTGAAGGGGTCTTCGCGAGCACAGATACGCAGTATTTT.

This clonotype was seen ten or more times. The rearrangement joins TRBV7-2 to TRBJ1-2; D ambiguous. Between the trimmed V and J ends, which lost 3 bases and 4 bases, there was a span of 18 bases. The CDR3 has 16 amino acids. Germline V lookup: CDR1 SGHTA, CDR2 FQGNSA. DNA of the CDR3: TGTGCCAGCAGCTTTGACATGGCGCGGGCTAGCTATGGCTACACCTTC. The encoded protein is CASSFDMARASYGYTF.

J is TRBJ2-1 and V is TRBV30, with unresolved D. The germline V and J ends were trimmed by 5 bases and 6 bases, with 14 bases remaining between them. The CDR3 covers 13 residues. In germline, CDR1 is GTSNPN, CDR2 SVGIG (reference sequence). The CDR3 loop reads CAWSVRSANEQFF. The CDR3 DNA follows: TGTGCCTGGTCGGTCCGGTCGGCCAATGAGCAGTTCTTC.

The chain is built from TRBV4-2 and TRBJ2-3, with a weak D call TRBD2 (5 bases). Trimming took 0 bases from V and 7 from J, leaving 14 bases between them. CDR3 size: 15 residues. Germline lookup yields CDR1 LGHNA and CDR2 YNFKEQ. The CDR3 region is CASSQEGAASHTQYF. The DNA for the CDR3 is TGTGCCAGCAGCCAAGAAGGAGCGGCTAGCCATACGCAGTATTTT.